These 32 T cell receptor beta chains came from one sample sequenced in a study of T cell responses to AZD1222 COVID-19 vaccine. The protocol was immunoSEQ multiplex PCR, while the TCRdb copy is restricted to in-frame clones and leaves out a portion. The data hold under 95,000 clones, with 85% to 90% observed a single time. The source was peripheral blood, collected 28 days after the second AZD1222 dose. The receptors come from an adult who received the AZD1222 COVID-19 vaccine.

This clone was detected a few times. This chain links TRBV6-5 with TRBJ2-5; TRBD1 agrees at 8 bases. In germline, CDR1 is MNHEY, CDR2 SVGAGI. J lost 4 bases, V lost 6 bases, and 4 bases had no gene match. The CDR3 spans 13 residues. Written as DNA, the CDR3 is TGTGCCAGCAGGCCCAGGGGGCGAGAGACCCAGTACTTC. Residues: CASRPRGRETQYF.

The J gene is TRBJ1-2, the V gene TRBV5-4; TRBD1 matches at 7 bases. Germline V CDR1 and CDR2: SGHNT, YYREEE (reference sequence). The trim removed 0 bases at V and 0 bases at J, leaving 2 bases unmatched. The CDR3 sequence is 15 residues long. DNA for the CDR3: TGTGCCAGCAGCTTGGGGCAGGGGGCTAACTATGGCTACACCTTC. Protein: CASSLGQGANYGYTF.

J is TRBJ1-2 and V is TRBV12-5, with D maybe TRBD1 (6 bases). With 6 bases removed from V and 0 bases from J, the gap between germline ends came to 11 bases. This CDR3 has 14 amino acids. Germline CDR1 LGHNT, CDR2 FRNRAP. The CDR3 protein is CASGLDRANYGYTF. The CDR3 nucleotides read TGTGCTAGTGGGCTGGACAGAGCTAACTATGGCTACACCTTC.

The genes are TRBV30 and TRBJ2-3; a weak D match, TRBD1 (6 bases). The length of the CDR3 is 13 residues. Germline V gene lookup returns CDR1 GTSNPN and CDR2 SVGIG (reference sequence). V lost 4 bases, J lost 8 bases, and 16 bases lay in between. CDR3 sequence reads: CAWTGGPPGTQYF. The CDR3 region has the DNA TGTGCCTGGACTGGGGGCCCCCCAGGTACGCAGTATTTT.

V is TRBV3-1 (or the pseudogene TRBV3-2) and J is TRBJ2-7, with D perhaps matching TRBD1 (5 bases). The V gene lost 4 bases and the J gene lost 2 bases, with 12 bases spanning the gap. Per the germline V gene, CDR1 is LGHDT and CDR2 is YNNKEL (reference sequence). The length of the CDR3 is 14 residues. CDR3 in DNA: TGTGCCAGCAGCCTCTATCAGGGTCCCTACGAGCAGTACTTC. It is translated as CASSLYQGPYEQYF.

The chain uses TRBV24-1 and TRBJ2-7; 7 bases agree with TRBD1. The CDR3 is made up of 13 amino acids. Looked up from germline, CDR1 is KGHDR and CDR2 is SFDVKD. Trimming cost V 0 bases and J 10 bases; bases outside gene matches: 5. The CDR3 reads CATSDLTTGKQYF. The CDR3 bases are TGTGCCACCAGTGATTTGACGACAGGGAAACAGTACTTC.

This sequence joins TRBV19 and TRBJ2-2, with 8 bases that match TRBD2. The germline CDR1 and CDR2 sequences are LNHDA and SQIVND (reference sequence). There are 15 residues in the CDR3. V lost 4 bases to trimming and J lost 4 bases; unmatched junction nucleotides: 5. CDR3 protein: CASSRTSSRTGELFF. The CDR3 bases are TGTGCCAGTAGTAGGACTAGCTCTCGCACCGGGGAGCTGTTTTTT.

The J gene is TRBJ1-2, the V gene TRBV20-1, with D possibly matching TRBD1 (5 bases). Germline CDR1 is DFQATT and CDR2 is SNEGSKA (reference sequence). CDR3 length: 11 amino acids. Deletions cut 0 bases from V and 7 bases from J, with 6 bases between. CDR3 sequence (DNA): TGCAGTGCTAGAGAAGGGGCTGGCTACACCTTC. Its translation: CSAREGAGYTF.

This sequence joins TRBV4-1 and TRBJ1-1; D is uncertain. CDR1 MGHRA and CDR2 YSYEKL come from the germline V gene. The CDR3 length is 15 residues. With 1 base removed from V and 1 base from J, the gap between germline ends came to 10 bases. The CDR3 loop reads CASSQAERRNTEAFF. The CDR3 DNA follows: TGCGCCAGCAGCCAAGCCGAGAGGAGGAACACTGAAGCTTTCTTT.

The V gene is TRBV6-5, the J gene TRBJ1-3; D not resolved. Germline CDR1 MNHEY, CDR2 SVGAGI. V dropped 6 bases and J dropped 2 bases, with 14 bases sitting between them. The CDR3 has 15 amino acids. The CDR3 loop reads CASSPRRVAGNTIYF. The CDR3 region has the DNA TGTGCCAGCAGCCCCCGGAGGGTAGCTGGAAACACCATATATTTT.

DNA of the CDR3: TGTGCCAGCAGTGGGGGCGGGGGAAGGGCCTACGAGCAGTACTTC. Translated: CASSGGGGRAYEQYF. The chain recombines TRBV28 with TRBJ2-7; D is possibly TRBD2 (7 bases). The V end lost 5 bases, the J end lost 2 bases, and 16 bases lay between the germline ends. Germline values: CDR1 MDHEN, CDR2 SYDVKM. CDR3 length: 15 amino acids.

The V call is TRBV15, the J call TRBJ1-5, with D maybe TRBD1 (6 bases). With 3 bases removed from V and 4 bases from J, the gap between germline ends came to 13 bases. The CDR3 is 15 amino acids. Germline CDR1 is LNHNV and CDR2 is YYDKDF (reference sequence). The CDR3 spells CATSSGRGQNQPQHF. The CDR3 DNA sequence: TGTGCCACCAGCAGTGGCAGGGGCCAAAATCAGCCCCAGCATTTT. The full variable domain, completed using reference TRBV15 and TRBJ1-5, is DAMVIQNPRYQVTQFGKPVTLSCSQTLNHNVMYWYQQKSSQAPKLLFHYYDKDFNNEADTPDNFQSRRPNTSFCFLDIRSPGLGDTAMYLCATSSGRGQNQPQHFGDGTRLSIL.

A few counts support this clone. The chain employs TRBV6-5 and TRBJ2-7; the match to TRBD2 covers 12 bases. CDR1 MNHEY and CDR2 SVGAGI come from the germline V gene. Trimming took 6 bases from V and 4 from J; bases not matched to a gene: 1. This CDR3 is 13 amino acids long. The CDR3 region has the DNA TGTGCCAGCAGAACTAGCGGGGGGTACGAGCAGTACTTC. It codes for CASRTSGGYEQYF.

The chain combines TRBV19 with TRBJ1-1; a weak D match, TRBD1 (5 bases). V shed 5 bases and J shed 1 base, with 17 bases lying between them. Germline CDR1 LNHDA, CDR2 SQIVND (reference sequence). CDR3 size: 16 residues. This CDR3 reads CASSARGGVGNTEAFF. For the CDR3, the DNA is TGTGCCAGTAGTGCCCGGGGAGGGGTCGGGAACACTGAAGCTTTCTTT.

As DNA, the CDR3 is TGTGCTAGGGGGGCCCGGACAGATACCTATGGCTACACCTTC. This gives the protein CARGARTDTYGYTF. The J gene is TRBJ1-2, the V gene TRBV12-5; TRBD1 might be the D (6 bases). Trimming removed 9 bases at V and 4 bases at J, with 18 bases between. The CDR3 totals 14 residues. CDR1 and CDR2 (germline): LGHNT, FRNRAP.

The CDR3, as DNA: TGTGCCAGCAGCCGAGATACCGGGATCCAAGAGACCCAGTACTTC. Amino acids: CASSRDTGIQETQYF. This chain joins TRBV14 and TRBJ2-5; a weak D match, TRBD2 (5 bases). From germline, CDR1 is SGHDN and CDR2 FVKESK. V lost 4 bases to trimming and J lost 1 base, with 13 bases between them. The CDR3 runs 15 residues.

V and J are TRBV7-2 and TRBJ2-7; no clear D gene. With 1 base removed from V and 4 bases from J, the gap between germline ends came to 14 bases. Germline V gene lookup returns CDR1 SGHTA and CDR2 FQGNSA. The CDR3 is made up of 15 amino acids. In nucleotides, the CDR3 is TGTGCCAGCAGCTTAGATCTGGGGTCTGGGTACGAGCAGTACTTC. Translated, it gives CASSLDLGSGYEQYF.

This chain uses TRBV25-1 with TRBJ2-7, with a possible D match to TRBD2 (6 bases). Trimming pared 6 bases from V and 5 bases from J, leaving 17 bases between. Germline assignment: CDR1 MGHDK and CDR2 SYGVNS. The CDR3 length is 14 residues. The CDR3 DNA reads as TGTGCCAGCAGCGCCTTTCGGGAGTTGGACGAGCAGTACTTC. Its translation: CASSAFRELDEQYF.

The CDR3 region is CASGSRGSGGEQYF. CDR3 coding DNA: TGCGCCAGCGGATCCCGAGGGTCCGGGGGCGAGCAGTACTTC. V is TRBV5-1 and J is TRBJ2-7; TRBD2 might be the D (6 bases). The CDR3 runs 14 residues. CDR1 and CDR2 (germline): SGHRS, YFSETQ. V was trimmed by 7 bases and J by 6 bases, leaving 20 bases between them.

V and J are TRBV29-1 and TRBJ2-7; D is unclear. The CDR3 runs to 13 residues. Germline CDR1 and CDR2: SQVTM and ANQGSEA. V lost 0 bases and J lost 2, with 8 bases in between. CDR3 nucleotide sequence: TGCAGCGTTGAAGATCCAGGAACCTACGAGCAGTACTTC. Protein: CSVEDPGTYEQYF.

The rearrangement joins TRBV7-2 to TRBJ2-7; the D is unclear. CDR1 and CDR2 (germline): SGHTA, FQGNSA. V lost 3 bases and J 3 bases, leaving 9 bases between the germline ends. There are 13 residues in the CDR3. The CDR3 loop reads CASSLGRSYEQYF. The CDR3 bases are TGTGCCAGCAGCTTGGGCAGGAGCTACGAGCAGTACTTC.

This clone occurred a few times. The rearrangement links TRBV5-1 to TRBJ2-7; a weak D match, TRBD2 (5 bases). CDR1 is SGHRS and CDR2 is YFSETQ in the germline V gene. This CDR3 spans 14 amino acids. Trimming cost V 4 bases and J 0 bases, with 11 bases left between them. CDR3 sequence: CASSPGVSSYEQYF. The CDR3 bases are TGCGCCAGCAGCCCCGGGGTCAGCTCCTACGAGCAGTACTTC. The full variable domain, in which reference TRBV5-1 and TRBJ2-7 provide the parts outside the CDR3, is KAGVTQTPRYLIKTRGQQVTLSCSPISGHRSVSWYQQTPGQGLQFLFEYFSETQRNKGNFPGRFSGRQFSNSRSEMNVSTLELGDSALYLCASSPGVSSYEQYFGPGTRLTVT.

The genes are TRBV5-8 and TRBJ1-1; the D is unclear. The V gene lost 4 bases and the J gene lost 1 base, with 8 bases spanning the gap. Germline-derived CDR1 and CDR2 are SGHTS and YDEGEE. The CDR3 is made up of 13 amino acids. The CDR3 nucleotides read TGTGCCAGCAGCCGGACGGGGAACACTGAAGCTTTCTTT. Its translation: CASSRTGNTEAFF.

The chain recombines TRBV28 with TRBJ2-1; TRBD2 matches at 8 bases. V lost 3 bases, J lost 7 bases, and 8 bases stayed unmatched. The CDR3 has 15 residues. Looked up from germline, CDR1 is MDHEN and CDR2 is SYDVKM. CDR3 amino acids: CASSFGRGGGNEQFF. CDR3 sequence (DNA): TGTGCCAGCAGTTTTGGACGGGGGGGCGGAAATGAGCAGTTCTTC. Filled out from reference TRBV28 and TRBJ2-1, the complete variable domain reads DVKVTQSSRYLVKRTGEKVFLECVQDMDHENMFWYRQDPGLGLRLIYFSYDVKMKEKGDIPEGYSVSREKKERFSLILESASTNQTSMYLCASSFGRGGGNEQFFGPGTRLTVL.

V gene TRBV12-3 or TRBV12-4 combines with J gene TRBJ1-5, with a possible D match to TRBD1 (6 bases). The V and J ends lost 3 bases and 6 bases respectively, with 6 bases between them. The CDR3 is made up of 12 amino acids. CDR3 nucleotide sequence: TGTGCCAGCAGTTTGGACAGTCAGCCCCAGCATTTT. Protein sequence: CASSLDSQPQHF.

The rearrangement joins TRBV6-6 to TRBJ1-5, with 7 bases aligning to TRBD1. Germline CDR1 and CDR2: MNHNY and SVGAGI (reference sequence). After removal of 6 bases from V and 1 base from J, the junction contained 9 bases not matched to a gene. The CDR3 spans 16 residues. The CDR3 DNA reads TGTGCCAGCAGGCTTCGAGGGGGCGAAAGCAATCAGCCCCAGCATTTT. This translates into CASRLRGGESNQPQHF.

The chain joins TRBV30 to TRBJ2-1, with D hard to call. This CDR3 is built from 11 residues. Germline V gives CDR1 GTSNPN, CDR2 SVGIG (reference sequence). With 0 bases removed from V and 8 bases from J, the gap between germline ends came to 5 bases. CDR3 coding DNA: TGTGCCTGGAGTGTAGCGTATGAGCAGTTCTTC. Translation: CAWSVAYEQFF.

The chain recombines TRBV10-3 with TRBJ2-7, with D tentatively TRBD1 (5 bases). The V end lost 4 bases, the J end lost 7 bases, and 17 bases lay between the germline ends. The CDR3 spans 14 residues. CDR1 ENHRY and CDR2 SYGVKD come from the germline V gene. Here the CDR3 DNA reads TGTGCCATCAGTGTCCCTAGGGGCCCCTCGGAGCAGTACTTC. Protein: CAISVPRGPSEQYF.

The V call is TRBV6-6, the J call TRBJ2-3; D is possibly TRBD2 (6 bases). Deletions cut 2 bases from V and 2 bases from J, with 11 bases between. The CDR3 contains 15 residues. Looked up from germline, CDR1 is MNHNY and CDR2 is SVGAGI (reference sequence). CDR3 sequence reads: CASSYLGGTTDTQYF. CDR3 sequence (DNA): TGTGCCAGCAGTTACCTGGGGGGAACCACAGATACGCAGTATTTT.

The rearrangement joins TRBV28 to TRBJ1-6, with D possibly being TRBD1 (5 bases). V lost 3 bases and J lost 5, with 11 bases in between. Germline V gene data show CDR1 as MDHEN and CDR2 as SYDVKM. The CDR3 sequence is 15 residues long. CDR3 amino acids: CASSFPAGHNSPLHF. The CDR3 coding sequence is TGTGCCAGCAGTTTCCCCGCAGGGCATAATTCACCCCTCCACTTT.

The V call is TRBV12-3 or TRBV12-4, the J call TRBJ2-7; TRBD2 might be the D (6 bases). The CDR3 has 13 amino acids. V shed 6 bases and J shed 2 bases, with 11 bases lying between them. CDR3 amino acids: CASSRLEPYEQYF. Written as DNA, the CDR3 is TGTGCCAGCAGCCGACTAGAGCCCTACGAGCAGTACTTC.

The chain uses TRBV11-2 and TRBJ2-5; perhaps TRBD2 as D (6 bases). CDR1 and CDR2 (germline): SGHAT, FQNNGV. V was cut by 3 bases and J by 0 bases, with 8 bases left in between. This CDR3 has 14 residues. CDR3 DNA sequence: TGTGCCAGCAGCTTTATAGCGGACCAAGAGACCCAGTACTTC. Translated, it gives CASSFIADQETQYF.